A single sample gave rise to the 28 T cell receptor beta chains below, sequenced in a study of blood T cell repertoires in COVID-19. TCRdb's copy holds only in-frame clones and misses some; the assay was immunoSEQ multiplex PCR. The sample contains over 70,000 clones, approximately 77% of which appear only once. The sample was peripheral blood. These receptors were collected from a woman aged 80 or over with acute or convalescent COVID-19.

The rearrangement links TRBV30 to TRBJ2-1; no reliable D call. The CDR3 contains 10 residues. Germline V gives CDR1 GTSNPN, CDR2 SVGIG (reference sequence). V was trimmed by 3 bases and J by 6 bases, leaving 3 bases between them. The DNA of the CDR3 is TGTGCCTGGAGGAGCAATGAGCAGTTCTTC. Residues: CAWRSNEQFF.

The chain recombines TRBV30 with TRBJ2-1; D not certain. Germline CDR1 is GTSNPN and CDR2 is SVGIG (reference sequence). The CDR3 has 11 residues. V lost 4 bases and J 10 bases, leaving 11 bases between the germline ends. The CDR3 loop is CAWNVHSEQFF. As DNA, the CDR3 is TGTGCCTGGAATGTTCATAGCGAGCAGTTCTTC.

J is TRBJ1-4 and V is TRBV19; possible D gene TRBD1, 6 bases. CDR1 is LNHDA, CDR2 SQIVND, per germline (reference sequence). The CDR3 is 13 residues long. Trimming stripped 6 bases from V and 8 bases from J, with 13 bases between. CDR3 nucleotide sequence: TGTGCCAGTAGACCGGGACAAAGGGAAAAACTGTTTTTT. This encodes CASRPGQREKLFF. Full variable domain (rest looked up from reference TRBV19 and TRBJ1-4): DGGITQSPKYLFRKEGQNVTLSCEQNLNHDAMYWYRQDPGQGLRLIYYSQIVNDFQKGDIAEGYSVSREKKESFPLTVTSAQKNPTAFYLCASRPGQREKLFFGSGTQLSVL.

The V and J genes are TRBV19 and TRBJ1-5; perhaps TRBD1 as D (5 bases). Germline V gene lookup returns CDR1 LNHDA and CDR2 SQIVND (reference sequence). CDR3 length equals 17 residues. Trimming left V 5 bases short and J 0 bases short, with 17 bases between. DNA for the CDR3: TGTGCCAGTAGTTTAGGGGCAAACACCCCTAGCAATCAGCCCCAGCATTTT. Translating it yields CASSLGANTPSNQPQHF. The full variable domain, its missing parts supplied by reference TRBV19 and TRBJ1-5, is DGGITQSPKYLFRKEGQNVTLSCEQNLNHDAMYWYRQDPGQGLRLIYYSQIVNDFQKGDIAEGYSVSREKKESFPLTVTSAQKNPTAFYLCASSLGANTPSNQPQHFGDGTRLSIL.

The rearrangement links TRBV7-2 to TRBJ2-5; tentative D call: TRBD2 (6 bases). V shed 3 bases and J shed 5 bases, with 22 bases lying between them. CDR1 and CDR2 from the germline V gene are SGHTA and FQGNSA. The CDR3 spans 17 residues. Written as DNA, the CDR3 is TGTGCCAGCAGCTTGGAGCGAAGGAGGGCAGGGAGGGAGACCCAGTACTTC. Protein sequence: CASSLERRRAGRETQYF.

The J gene is TRBJ2-1, the V gene TRBV27; 10 bases are a match to TRBD2. CDR1 and CDR2 (germline): MNHEY, SMNVEV (reference sequence). V dropped 2 bases and J dropped 7; count of bases not matched to a gene: 2. There are 14 residues in the CDR3. The CDR3 is CASSLASGRNEQFF. Here the CDR3 DNA reads TGTGCCAGCAGTTTAGCTAGCGGGAGAAATGAGCAGTTCTTC.

The rearrangement joins TRBV5-8 to TRBJ1-5; no definite D call. The germline V gene encodes CDR1 SGHTS and CDR2 YDEGEE. This CDR3 is built from 15 residues. Trimming cost V 0 bases and J 4 bases, with 11 bases left between them. The chain's CDR3 is CASSLAGYLNQPQHF. The DNA of the CDR3 is TGTGCCAGCAGCTTGGCCGGGTACCTTAATCAGCCCCAGCATTTT.

The V gene is TRBV6-6, the J gene TRBJ2-5; 14 bases are a match to TRBD2. The CDR3 consists of 16 residues. The V and J ends lost 5 bases and 5 bases, in that order; junction bases with no gene match: 7. The germline V gene has CDR1 MNHNY and CDR2 SVGAGI (reference sequence). CDR3 loop: CASSGLAGGSLETQYF. The DNA of the CDR3 is TGTGCCAGCAGTGGACTAGCGGGGGGTTCCCTCGAGACCCAGTACTTC.

The rearrangement joins TRBV11-2 to TRBJ2-7, with D perhaps TRBD2 (6 bases). Per germline, CDR1 SGHAT and CDR2 FQNNGV. This CDR3 comprises 14 residues. V shed 0 bases and J shed 2 bases, with 8 bases lying between them. DNA for the CDR3: TGTGCCAGCAGCTTAGAGCGGGGTCCCTACGAGCAGTACTTC. Its protein product is CASSLERGPYEQYF.

The chain combines TRBV6-5 with TRBJ2-1; D might be TRBD2 (5 bases). V was trimmed by 5 bases and J by 7 bases, leaving 18 bases between them. Looked up from germline, CDR1 is MNHEY and CDR2 is SVGAGI. This CDR3 contains 15 residues. DNA for the CDR3: TGTGCCAGCAGTCAACTAGATTATCCCGGAAATGAGCAGTTCTTC. Its translation: CASSQLDYPGNEQFF.

The chain links TRBV5-6 to TRBJ2-7; D may be TRBD1 (5 bases). The germline gives CDR1 SGHDT, CDR2 YYEEEE. V shed 0 bases and J shed 6 bases, with 10 bases lying between them. The CDR3 has 13 residues. CDR3 nucleotide sequence: TGTGCCAGCAGCTTGGTAGGTGGGGCCGAGCAGTACTTC. Translation: CASSLVGGAEQYF. Combining the CDR3 with reference TRBV5-6 and TRBJ2-7 gives the whole variable domain DAGVTQSPTHLIKTRGQQVTLRCSPKSGHDTVSWYQQALGQGPQFIFQYYEEEERQRGNFPDRFSGHQFPNYSSELNVNALLLGDSALYLCASSLVGGAEQYFGPGTRLTVT.

The CDR3 is CSVEGQGGGYGYTF. The CDR3 nucleotides read TGCAGCGTTGAAGGTCAGGGCGGGGGCTATGGCTACACCTTC. The chain couples TRBV29-1 to TRBJ1-2; a weak D match, TRBD1 (5 bases). CDR1 and CDR2 (germline): SQVTM, ANQGSEA. CDR3 length: 14 amino acids. Deletions cut 1 base from V and 4 bases from J, with 13 bases between.

This clone was counted a few times. The chain couples TRBV7-8 to TRBJ2-2; 13 bases fit TRBD2. V lost 8 bases to trimming and J lost 1 base; unmatched junction nucleotides: 10. Germline CDR1 is SGHVS and CDR2 is FQNEAQ. This CDR3 spans 18 amino acids. The CDR3 region has the DNA TGTGCCAGCGGAAAAACGGGACTAGCGGGGATGAACACCGGGGAGCTGTTTTTT. Protein product: CASGKTGLAGMNTGELFF.

The rearrangement links TRBV28 to TRBJ1-5; D is possibly TRBD1 (5 bases). Germline loops: CDR1 MDHEN, CDR2 SYDVKM. V lost 7 bases and J lost 6, with 16 bases in between. This CDR3 contains 14 residues. CDR3 DNA: TGTGCCAGCATGGGTTCAGGGAATGGTCAGCCCCAGCATTTT. Translating it yields CASMGSGNGQPQHF.

The chain recombines TRBV7-2 with TRBJ1-2; 10 bases line up with TRBD1. The CDR3 is 14 amino acids. The germline V gene has CDR1 SGHTA and CDR2 FQGNSA. V shed 8 bases, J shed 5 bases, and the junction held 8 bases outside the gene matches. Written as DNA, the CDR3 is TGTGCCAGCTTAAAGGGGACAGGGGCTTATGGCTACACCTTC. Translating gives CASLKGTGAYGYTF.

The chain has TRBV18 and TRBJ2-3, with 8 bases aligning to TRBD1. The CDR3 extends over 16 amino acids. Trimming cost V 3 bases and J 2 bases; bases outside gene matches: 7. CDR1 and CDR2 (germline): KGHSH, LQKENI. The CDR3 nucleotides read TGTGCCAGCTCACCGCAGACAGGGGCGGTCACAGATACGCAGTATTTT. Residues: CASSPQTGAVTDTQYF.

CDR3 nucleotides: TGCGCCAGCAGCTGGGGTGGACAGTCCGAGCAGTACTTC. Protein: CASSWGGQSEQYF. The chain has TRBV5-1 and TRBJ2-7, with a weak D call TRBD1 (6 bases). CDR3 length equals 13 residues. V shed 3 bases and J shed 6 bases, with 13 bases lying between them. Germline V CDR1 and CDR2: SGHRS, YFSETQ.

In this sample, this clone turned up many times. The V and J genes are TRBV7-9 and TRBJ1-2; unclear D gene. The CDR3 totals 12 residues. Germline assignment: CDR1 SEHNR and CDR2 FQNEAQ (reference sequence). The germline V and J ends were trimmed by 5 bases and 9 bases, with 13 bases remaining between them. This chain's CDR3 is CASSPGLERYTF. As DNA, the CDR3 is TGTGCCAGCAGCCCCGGGTTAGAACGCTACACCTTC. The variable domain in full, completed from reference TRBV7-9 and TRBJ1-2, reads DTGVSQNPRHKITKRGQNVTFRCDPISEHNRLYWYRQTLGQGPEFLTYFQNEAQLEKSRLLSDRFSAERPKGSFSTLEIQRTEQGDSAMYLCASSPGLERYTFGSGTRLTVV.

Details on this clone: This may be a read error, as it is one base from a much larger clone. This chain links TRBV7-6 with TRBJ2-7, with unresolved D. The CDR3 is 12 residues long. CDR1 SGHVS and CDR2 FNYEAQ come from the germline V gene. Trimming took off 5 bases at V and 0 bases at J, with 5 bases between the two ends. The CDR3 loop reads CASSPSSYEQYF. The DNA of the CDR3 is TGTGCCAGCAGCCCCAGCTCCTACGAGCAGTACTTC. Together with reference TRBV7-6 and TRBJ2-7, the CDR3 gives the full variable domain: GAGVSQSPRYKVTKRGQDVALRCDPISGHVSLYWYRQALGQGPEFLTYFNYEAQQDKSGLPNDRFSAERPEGSISTLTIQRTEQRDSAMYRCASSPSSYEQYFGPGTRLTVT.

The V call is TRBV18, the J call TRBJ2-5, with D perhaps TRBD1 (6 bases). This CDR3 spans 16 amino acids. CDR1 is KGHSH, CDR2 LQKENI, per germline. Trimming removed 8 bases at V and 5 bases at J, with 24 bases between. This CDR3 is CASASTGQGVLETQYF. CDR3 nucleotides: TGTGCCAGCGCCTCTACAGGGCAAGGGGTTTTGGAGACCCAGTACTTC.

This chain joins TRBV24-1 and TRBJ1-5, with unresolved D. Germline V lookup: CDR1 KGHDR, CDR2 SFDVKD. Trimming stripped 0 bases from V and 0 bases from J, with 8 bases between. The CDR3 spans 16 residues. This chain's CDR3 is CATSDLSRDSNQPQHF. The CDR3 nucleotides are TGTGCCACCAGTGATTTGAGCCGGGATAGCAATCAGCCCCAGCATTTT.

The chain uses TRBV19 and TRBJ1-5, with 11 positions matching TRBD1. CDR1 and CDR2 from the germline V gene are LNHDA and SQIVND (reference sequence). V lost 5 bases, J lost 7 bases, and 7 bases stayed unmatched. The CDR3 has 15 amino acids. The CDR3 is CASSLGQGGYQPQHF. CDR3 sequence (DNA): TGTGCCAGTAGTCTGGGACAGGGGGGGTACCAGCCCCAGCATTTT.

This clone appeared a single time. The chain carries TRBV25-1 and TRBJ1-1; 8 positions agree with TRBD1. The CDR3 contains 12 residues. V shed 4 bases and J 11 bases; nucleotides not matched to a gene: 6. CDR1 is MGHDK and CDR2 is SYGVNS in the germline V gene. CDR3 DNA sequence: TGTGCCAGCAGTGCCCAGGGGGCGTGGGCTTTCTTT. It encodes CASSAQGAWAFF.

This chain links TRBV7-2 with TRBJ1-4, with 7 bases lining up with TRBD1. V lost 2 bases, J lost 3 bases, and 9 bases stayed unmatched. Germline CDR1 SGHTA, CDR2 FQGNSA. This CDR3 region has 17 residues. The CDR3 sequence: CASSLRAGGTSNEKLFF. CDR3 coding DNA: TGTGCCAGCAGCTTAAGGGCAGGGGGAACTTCTAATGAAAAACTGTTTTTT.

The V and J genes are TRBV19 and TRBJ1-5; TRBD1 is a possible D gene (6 bases). The germline CDR1 and CDR2 sequences are LNHDA and SQIVND (reference sequence). V lost 3 bases and J lost 6, with 9 bases in between. The CDR3 contains 13 residues. The CDR3 sequence: CASSIAGAQPQHF. DNA of the CDR3: TGTGCCAGTAGTATCGCGGGGGCTCAGCCCCAGCATTTT.

J is TRBJ1-6 and V is TRBV19, with D tentatively TRBD1 (6 bases). CDR1 is LNHDA and CDR2 is SQIVND in the germline V gene (reference sequence). The V and J ends lost 4 bases and 7 bases respectively, with 11 bases between them. The CDR3 consists of 14 residues. CDR3 amino acids: CASSRGPGNSPLHF. CDR3 DNA: TGTGCCAGTAGTAGGGGGCCAGGAAATTCACCCCTCCACTTT.

The DNA for the CDR3 is TGTGCCAGCAGCTCCTACAGCCGTATGAACACTGAAGCTTTCTTT. Translated: CASSSYSRMNTEAFF. The chain couples TRBV5-6 to TRBJ1-1; no definite D call. CDR3 length: 15 residues. V lost 3 bases and J lost 0, with 12 bases in between. Per the germline V gene, CDR1 is SGHDT and CDR2 is YYEEEE.

The chain carries TRBV28 and TRBJ1-2; D is unresolved. V shed 4 bases and J shed 8 bases, with 8 bases lying between them. Per germline, CDR1 MDHEN and CDR2 SYDVKM. The CDR3 sequence is 11 residues long. The CDR3, as DNA: TGTGCCAGCAGTTCGGTGGGCGGCTACACCTTC. Protein sequence: CASSSVGGYTF.